This T cell receptor beta chain was sequenced for a study of blood T cells in healthy people across ages. A second PCR of 7 to 11 cycles used a sample-barcoded 5' primer and a J-beta primer mix. TCRdb reprocessed the 5' RACE reads with MiXCR, giving one entry per CDR3 protein. This table has some 1,800,000 distinct CDR3 sequences, about two fifths appearing once. On this clonotype itself: Its antigen is currently unknown.

The sample, around 10 milliliters of peripheral blood, was drawn from each donor. General observations from the study: Age brought a roughly linear fall in TCR beta diversity measured per million T cells.

CDR1 is LGHDT, CDR2 YNNKEL, per germline (reference sequence). The CDR3 is made up of 16 amino acids. V was trimmed by 0 bases and J by 8 bases, leaving 19 bases between them. The sequencing input was blood. The sequence came from a human donor in good health. The chain joins TRBV3-1 to TRBJ1-2; D is unresolved. The CDR3 spells CASSQDVLGKRGGYTF. CDR3 in DNA: TGTGCCAGCAGCCAAGATGTGCTCGGTAAGCGCGGCGGCTACACCTTC.